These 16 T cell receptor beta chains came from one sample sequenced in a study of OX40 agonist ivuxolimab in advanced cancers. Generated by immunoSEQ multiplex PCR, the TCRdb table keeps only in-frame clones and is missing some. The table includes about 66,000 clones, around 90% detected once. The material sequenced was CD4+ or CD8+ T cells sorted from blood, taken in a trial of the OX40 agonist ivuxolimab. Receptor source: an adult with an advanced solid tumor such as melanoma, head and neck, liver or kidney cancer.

CDR3 region: CASSLYAGGPGNEQFF. DNA for the CDR3: TGTGCCAGCAGCTTATATGCGGGAGGGCCTGGGAATGAGCAGTTCTTC. This chain joins TRBV7-2 and TRBJ2-1; 9 bases fit TRBD2. The CDR3 contains 16 residues. Trimming took 2 bases from V and 7 from J; bases not matched to a gene: 9. The germline V gene encodes CDR1 SGHTA and CDR2 FQGNSA.

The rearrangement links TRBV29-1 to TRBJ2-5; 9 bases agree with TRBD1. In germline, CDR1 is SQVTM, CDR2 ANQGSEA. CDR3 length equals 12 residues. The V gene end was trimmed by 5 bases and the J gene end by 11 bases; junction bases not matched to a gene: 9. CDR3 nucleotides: TGCAGCGTTCAGGGACAGGGAGGAGAGCAGTACTTC. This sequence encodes CSVQGQGGEQYF.

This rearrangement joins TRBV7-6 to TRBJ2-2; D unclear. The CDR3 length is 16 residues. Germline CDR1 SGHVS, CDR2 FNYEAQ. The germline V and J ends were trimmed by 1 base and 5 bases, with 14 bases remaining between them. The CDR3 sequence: CASSLGSSRATGELFF. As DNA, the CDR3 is TGTGCCAGCAGCTTAGGTTCGAGTAGAGCAACCGGGGAGCTGTTTTTT.

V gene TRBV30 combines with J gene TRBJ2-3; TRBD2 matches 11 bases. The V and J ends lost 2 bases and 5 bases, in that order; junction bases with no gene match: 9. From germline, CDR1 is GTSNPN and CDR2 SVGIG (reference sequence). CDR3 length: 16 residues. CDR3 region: CAWSPPVAGGLDTQYF. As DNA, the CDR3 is TGTGCCTGGAGTCCCCCCGTAGCGGGAGGGCTAGATACGCAGTATTTT.

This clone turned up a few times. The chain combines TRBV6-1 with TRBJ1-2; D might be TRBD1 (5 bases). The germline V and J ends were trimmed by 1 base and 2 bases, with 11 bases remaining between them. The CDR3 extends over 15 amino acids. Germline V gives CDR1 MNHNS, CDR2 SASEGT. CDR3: CASSEGWGDNYGYTF. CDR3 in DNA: TGTGCCAGCAGTGAAGGGTGGGGGGACAACTATGGCTACACCTTC.

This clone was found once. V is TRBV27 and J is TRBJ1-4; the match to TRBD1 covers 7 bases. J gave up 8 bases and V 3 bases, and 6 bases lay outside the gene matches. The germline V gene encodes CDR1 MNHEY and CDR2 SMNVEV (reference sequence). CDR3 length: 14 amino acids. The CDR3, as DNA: TGTGCCAGCAGTTTCCGGGACAGACCCGAAAAACTGTTTTTT. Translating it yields CASSFRDRPEKLFF.

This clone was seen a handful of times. This CDR3 is CASSEVRGGSETQYF. The CDR3 DNA reads as TGTGCCAGCAGTGAAGTGAGAGGGGGCAGCGAGACCCAGTACTTC. The gene calls are TRBV2 and TRBJ2-5; 7 nucleotides align to TRBD1. Germline V gene data show CDR1 as SNHLY and CDR2 as FYNNEI. V lost 1 base to trimming and J lost 5 bases; unmatched junction nucleotides: 7. The CDR3 consists of 15 residues.

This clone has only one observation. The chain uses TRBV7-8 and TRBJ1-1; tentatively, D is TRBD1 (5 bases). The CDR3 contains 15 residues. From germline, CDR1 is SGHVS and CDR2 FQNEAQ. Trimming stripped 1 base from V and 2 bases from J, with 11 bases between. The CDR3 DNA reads TGTGCCAGCAGCTTAGGTGGAGACAGTAACACTGAAGCTTTCTTT. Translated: CASSLGGDSNTEAFF.

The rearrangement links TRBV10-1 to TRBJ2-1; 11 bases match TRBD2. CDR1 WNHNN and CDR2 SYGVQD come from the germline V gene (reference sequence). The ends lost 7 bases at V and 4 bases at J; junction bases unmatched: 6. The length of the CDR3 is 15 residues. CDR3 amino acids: CASTKTSGAYNEQFF. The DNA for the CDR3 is TGCGCCAGCACAAAGACTAGCGGGGCGTACAATGAGCAGTTCTTC.

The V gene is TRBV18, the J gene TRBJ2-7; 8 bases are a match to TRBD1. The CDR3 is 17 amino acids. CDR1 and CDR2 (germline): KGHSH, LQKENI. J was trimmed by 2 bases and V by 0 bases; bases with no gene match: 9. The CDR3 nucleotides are TGTGCCAGCTCACCACCTACAGGGGGTATTCATCCCTACGAGCAGTACTTC. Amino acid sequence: CASSPPTGGIHPYEQYF. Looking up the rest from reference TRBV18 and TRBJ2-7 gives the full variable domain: NAGVMQNPRHLVRRRGQEARLRCSPMKGHSHVYWYRQLPEEGLKFMVYLQKENIIDESGMPKERFSAEFPKEGPSILRIQQVVRGDSAAYFCASSPPTGGIHPYEQYFGPGTRLTVT.

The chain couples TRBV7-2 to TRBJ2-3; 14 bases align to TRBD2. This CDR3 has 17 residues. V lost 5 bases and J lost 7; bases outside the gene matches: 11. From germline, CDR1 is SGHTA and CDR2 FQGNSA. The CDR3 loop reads CASSKGGTSGRRNTQYF. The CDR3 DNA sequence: TGTGCCAGCAGCAAAGGCGGGACTAGCGGGAGAAGGAATACGCAGTATTTT.

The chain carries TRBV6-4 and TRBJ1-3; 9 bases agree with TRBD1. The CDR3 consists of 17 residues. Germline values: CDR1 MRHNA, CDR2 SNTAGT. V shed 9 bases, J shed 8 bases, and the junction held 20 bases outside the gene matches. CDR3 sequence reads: CARIKLNRDREHDTIYF. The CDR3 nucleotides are TGTGCCAGGATTAAATTAAACCGGGACAGGGAACATGACACCATATATTTT.

The CDR3 region is CAISEVDRAGEQFF. CDR3 bases: TGTGCCATCAGTGAAGTGGACCGGGCGGGTGAGCAGTTCTTC. V is TRBV10-3 and J is TRBJ2-1; D is possibly TRBD2 (5 bases). CDR3 length equals 14 residues. V dropped 3 bases and J dropped 9 bases, with 15 bases sitting between them. Germline CDR1 reads ENHRY; CDR2 reads SYGVKD.

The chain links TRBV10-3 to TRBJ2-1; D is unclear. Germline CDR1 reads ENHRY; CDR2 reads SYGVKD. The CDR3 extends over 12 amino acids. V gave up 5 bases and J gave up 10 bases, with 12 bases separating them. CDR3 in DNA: TGTGCCATCAGTACTAATATCGGGGAGCAGTTCTTC. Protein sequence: CAISTNIGEQFF.

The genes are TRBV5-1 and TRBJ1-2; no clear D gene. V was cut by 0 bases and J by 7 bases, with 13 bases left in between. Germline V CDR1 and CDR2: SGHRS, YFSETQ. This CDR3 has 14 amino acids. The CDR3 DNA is TGCGCCAGCAGCTTGGATGGCTCGGTTCCTGGCTACACCTTC. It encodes CASSLDGSVPGYTF.

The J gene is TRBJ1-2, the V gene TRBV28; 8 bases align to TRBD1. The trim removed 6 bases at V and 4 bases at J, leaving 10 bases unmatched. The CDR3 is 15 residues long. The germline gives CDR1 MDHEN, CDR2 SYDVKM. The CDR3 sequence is CASSRNSGGGYGYTF. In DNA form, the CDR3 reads TGTGCCAGCAGCCGAAACTCAGGGGGCGGCTATGGCTACACCTTC.